The sample holds one count of the clone carrying this T cell receptor (beta chain). The data belong to a study of T cell responses to AZD1222 COVID-19 vaccine. Analysis merged second doses at about 4 or about 12 weeks. Clones were sequenced by immunoSEQ multiplex PCR, and TCRdb holds only the in-frame ones, with some missing. The repertoire holds 120,000 or so clones, with 70% to 85% as singletons. This clonotype was obtained from an adult who received the AZD1222 COVID-19 vaccine. Sequences were derived from peripheral blood, sampled 28 days after the second AZD1222 dose.

CDR3 nucleotides: TGTGCCACCAGCAGAACGGTCTCCGCGGACACTGAAGCTTTCTTT. Protein: CATSRTVSADTEAFF. The chain has TRBV15 and TRBJ1-1; D is unresolved. Germline V gene sequence: CDR1 LNHNV, CDR2 YYDKDF (reference sequence). V was pared by 2 bases and J by 3 bases, with 13 bases between. The CDR3 totals 15 residues.